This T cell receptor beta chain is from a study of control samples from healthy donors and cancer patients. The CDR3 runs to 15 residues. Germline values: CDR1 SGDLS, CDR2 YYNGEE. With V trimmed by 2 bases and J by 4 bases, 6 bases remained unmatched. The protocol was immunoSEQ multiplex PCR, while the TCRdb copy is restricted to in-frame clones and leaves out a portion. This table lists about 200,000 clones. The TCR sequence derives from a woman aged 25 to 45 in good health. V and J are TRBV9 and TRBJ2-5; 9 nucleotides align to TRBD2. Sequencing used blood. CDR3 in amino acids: CASSVGLAGSETQYF. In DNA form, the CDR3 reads TGTGCCAGCAGCGTTGGCCTAGCGGGGTCAGAGACCCAGTACTTC.